The 26 T cell receptor beta chains presented below share a single source sample, sequenced in a study of Ad26.COV2.S vaccination and SARS-CoV-2 variants. Specified treatment: 15 to 20 received Ad26.COV2.S at low or high dose, single or two shots; about 5 received placebo; per-sample allocation not given. At day 63 after the first vaccine or placebo injection, samples were drawn. TCRdb's table, derived via immunoSEQ multiplex PCR, lists solely in-frame clones and lacks some. The repertoire includes some 240,000 clones, around nine tenths of them detected once, and 2.9% sits in the top ten. The specimen was peripheral blood, collected in a trial of Ad26.COV2.S vaccine versus placebo. The origin of the receptors is a person aged 18-60 years who received the Ad26.COV2.S COVID-19 vaccine or a placebo.

The rearrangement uses TRBV5-1 and TRBJ2-5, with TRBD1 matching 8 bases. V dropped 7 bases and J dropped 2; count of bases not matched to a gene: 4. This CDR3 spans 13 amino acids. Germline V gene data show CDR1 as SGHRS and CDR2 as YFSETQ. CDR3 nucleotide sequence: TGCGCCAGCCGTGGGACAGGTCAAGAGACCCAGTACTTC. The encoded protein is CASRGTGQETQYF.

The chain combines TRBV9 with TRBJ2-7, with D tentatively TRBD1 or TRBD2 (5 bases each). The V end was cut by 5 bases, the J end by 1 base, with 16 bases between. Germline loops: CDR1 SGDLS, CDR2 YYNGEE. This CDR3 contains 15 residues. The CDR3 sequence is CASSEGPGLSYEQYF. As DNA, the CDR3 is TGTGCCAGCAGTGAGGGGCCGGGGCTGTCCTACGAGCAGTACTTC.

This clone showed up just once. This chain uses TRBV5-1 with TRBJ1-2; D gene unclear. V was pared by 4 bases and J by 8 bases, with 9 bases between. Germline V gene sequence: CDR1 SGHRS, CDR2 YFSETQ. The CDR3 is made up of 11 amino acids. Written as DNA, the CDR3 is TGCGCCAGCAGCCCCGGAAGGGGCTACACCTTC. Protein sequence: CASSPGRGYTF.

This chain joins TRBV7-2 and TRBJ1-6; no reliable D call. The germline CDR1 and CDR2 sequences are SGHTA and FQGNSA. Trimming shortened V by 1 base and J by 0 bases, and 10 bases separated the two germline ends. This CDR3 has 17 amino acids. The CDR3 coding sequence is TGTGCCAGCAGCTTAGGTGTCATATACTCCTATAATTCACCCCTCCACTTT. Translating gives CASSLGVIYSYNSPLHF.

Here the CDR3 reads CATRESADGYTEAFF. The CDR3 region has the DNA TGTGCCACCAGGGAATCCGCGGACGGATACACTGAAGCTTTCTTT. The chain couples TRBV15 to TRBJ1-1, with no clear D. Germline CDR1 and CDR2: LNHNV and YYDKDF (reference sequence). The CDR3 totals 15 residues. V was cut by 6 bases and J by 3 bases, with 17 bases left in between.

The table lists this clone with a few counts. The rearrangement uses TRBV5-4 and TRBJ2-2; D gene unclear. Trimming shortened V by 2 bases and J by 5 bases, and 13 bases separated the two germline ends. The CDR3 loop spans 15 amino acids. The V gene's germline CDR1 is SGHNT and CDR2 YYREEE (reference sequence). CDR3 sequence: CASSLAYGVTGELFF. The CDR3 DNA follows: TGTGCCAGCAGCTTAGCCTATGGAGTGACCGGGGAGCTGTTTTTT.

J is TRBJ2-1 and V is TRBV7-2; no clear D gene. This CDR3 is 15 amino acids long. Germline V gene lookup returns CDR1 SGHTA and CDR2 FQGNSA. V was clipped by 0 bases and J by 7 bases, with 13 bases between them. CDR3 region: CASSLAGPPSNEQFF. CDR3 sequence (DNA): TGTGCCAGCAGCTTAGCCGGGCCTCCCTCAAATGAGCAGTTCTTC.

This clone was detected a few times. This chain links TRBV6-5 with TRBJ1-1; D ambiguous. Germline V gives CDR1 MNHEY, CDR2 SVGAGI. The CDR3 is made up of 14 amino acids. The ends were cut back, 4 bases at V and 7 bases at J, with 16 bases in the middle. CDR3 coding DNA: TGTGCCAGCAGTTCCTTTAAATGGTCGGGTGAAGCTTTCTTT. Its translation: CASSSFKWSGEAFF.

The rearrangement joins TRBV5-6 to TRBJ2-7; 7 bases are a match to TRBD1. V trimming: 4 bases; J trimming: 4 bases; junction bases outside the gene matches: 14. Germline V CDR1 and CDR2: SGHDT, YYEEEE. The CDR3 runs to 16 residues. This CDR3 is CASSTLTGFGNYEQYV. CDR3 sequence (DNA): TGTGCCAGCAGCACACTGACAGGGTTCGGAAATTACGAGCAGTACGTC.

This sequence joins TRBV11-3 and TRBJ2-7; 14 bases are shared with TRBD2. The CDR3 has 18 amino acids. From germline, CDR1 is SGHNT and CDR2 YENEEA. V was clipped by 3 bases and J by 5 bases; unmatched bases: 12. The CDR3 bases are TGTGCCAGCAGCTTTAAGACTAGCGGGAGGGCCAGGATGAACGAGCAGTACGTC. This translates into CASSFKTSGRARMNEQYV.

The chain combines TRBV18 with TRBJ2-1; TRBD1 matches 8 bases. J was trimmed by 6 bases and V by 3 bases; bases with no gene match: 7. In germline, CDR1 is KGHSH, CDR2 LQKENI. The CDR3 sequence is 15 residues long. CDR3 bases: TGTGCCAGCTCACCCCAAGGACAGGGTTCCAATGAGCAGTTCTTC. It translates to CASSPQGQGSNEQFF.

The V gene is TRBV29-1, the J gene TRBJ2-3; 7 bases align to TRBD2. The CDR3 contains 16 residues. CDR1 and CDR2 from the germline V gene are SQVTM and ANQGSEA. Germline trimming cut 4 bases from V and 5 bases from J; bases unmatched to any gene: 15. CDR3 region: CSVAPWFAGALDTQYF. Here the CDR3 DNA reads TGCAGCGTTGCCCCCTGGTTTGCGGGAGCTCTAGATACGCAGTATTTT.

The chain combines TRBV7-6 with TRBJ1-2; TRBD1 is a possible D gene (6 bases). There are 18 residues in the CDR3. Germline CDR1 and CDR2: SGHVS and FNYEAQ. Between the trimmed V and J ends, which lost 6 bases and 4 bases, there was a span of 27 bases. CDR3 DNA sequence: TGTGCCAGCAGTCCCCTGAGGGGGGCCTCCCCTCTCGCCTATGGCTACACCTTC. Translated, it gives CASSPLRGASPLAYGYTF.

The chain joins TRBV19 to TRBJ2-3; D not resolved. The CDR3 length is 14 residues. Trimming left V 5 bases short and J 1 base short, with 10 bases between. Germline V gene lookup returns CDR1 LNHDA and CDR2 SQIVND (reference sequence). The CDR3 DNA sequence: TGTGCCAGTAGTCTACAGAGTGGCACAGATACGCAGTATTTT. Amino acid sequence: CASSLQSGTDTQYF.

The chain couples TRBV6-5 to TRBJ2-2; D not certain. Germline CDR1 is MNHEY and CDR2 is SVGAGI. V dropped 2 bases and J dropped 7 bases, with 8 bases sitting between them. The CDR3 length is 13 residues. In DNA, the CDR3 is TGTGCCAGCAGTTACGAAGGCGACGGGGAGCTGTTTTTT. Translating it yields CASSYEGDGELFF.

The V gene is TRBV20-1, the J gene TRBJ2-7; perhaps D is TRBD1 or TRBD2 (5 bases each). The CDR3 sequence is 12 residues long. The V gene's germline CDR1 is DFQATT and CDR2 SNEGSKA (reference sequence). V was shortened by 3 bases and J by 7 bases, with 13 bases between the two germline ends. CDR3 amino acids: CSASWGRREQYV. CDR3 nucleotide sequence: TGCAGTGCTAGTTGGGGACGTCGAGAGCAGTACGTC.

This chain links TRBV27 with TRBJ2-1; 10 nucleotides line up with TRBD2. The V segment lost 5 bases and the J segment 7 bases; nucleotides outside the gene matches: 5. The CDR3 has 14 amino acids. Germline CDR1 is MNHEY and CDR2 is SMNVEV (reference sequence). CDR3 protein: CASSGLAASNEQFF. CDR3 nucleotide sequence: TGTGCCAGCAGTGGACTAGCGGCCTCAAATGAGCAGTTCTTC.

This sequence joins TRBV24-1 and TRBJ2-1; a possible D gene is TRBD1 (5 bases). V was clipped by 6 bases and J by 0 bases, with 8 bases between them. CDR1 KGHDR and CDR2 SFDVKD come from the germline V gene. There are 14 residues in the CDR3. DNA of the CDR3: TGTGCCACCAGTCATACAGGCTCCTACAATGAGCAGTTCTTC. Encoded protein: CATSHTGSYNEQFF.

The chain employs TRBV5-6 and TRBJ2-5; D perhaps matches TRBD1 (5 bases). Germline CDR1 reads SGHDT; CDR2 reads YYEEEE. CDR3 size: 13 residues. Trimming stripped 4 bases from V and 4 bases from J, with 11 bases between. The CDR3 DNA reads as TGTGCCAGCAGCCGTCGACAGAGAGAGACCCAGTACTTC. Protein product: CASSRRQRETQYF.

This clone was counted a single time. The rearrangement links TRBV7-9 to TRBJ2-5; the D is unclear. Trimming removed 2 bases from V and 2 bases from J, with 3 bases in between. The CDR3 consists of 12 residues. Germline V gene lookup returns CDR1 SEHNR and CDR2 FQNEAQ (reference sequence). DNA of the CDR3: TGTGCCAGCAGCTTAAAACAAGAGACCCAGTACTTC. Encoded protein: CASSLKQETQYF. Supplemented by reference TRBV7-9 and TRBJ2-5, the full variable domain reads DTGVSQNPRHKITKRGQNVTFRCDPISEHNRLYWYRQTLGQGPEFLTYFQNEAQLEKSRLLSDRFSAERPKGSFSTLEIQRTEQGDSAMYLCASSLKQETQYFGPGTRLLVL.

The rearrangement uses TRBV18 and TRBJ2-3; 10 nucleotides align to TRBD2. Trimming removed 1 base from V and 5 bases from J; junction bases left unmatched: 9. The CDR3 has 17 residues. CDR1 and CDR2 (germline): KGHSH, LQKENI. In DNA form, the CDR3 reads TGTGCCAGCTCACCACGGGCTAGCGGGAGTTTCGAAGATACGCAGTATTTT. It translates to CASSPRASGSFEDTQYF.

The chain recombines TRBV18 with TRBJ2-7, with D maybe TRBD1 (5 bases). Germline CDR1 KGHSH, CDR2 LQKENI. V was cut by 5 bases and J by 1 base, with 15 bases left in between. This CDR3 is 15 amino acids long. The DNA for the CDR3 is TGTGCCAGCTCATTTCGACAGAGTCCTTCCTACGAGCAGTACTTC. It codes for CASSFRQSPSYEQYF.

The chain uses TRBV3-1 (or the pseudogene TRBV3-2) and TRBJ1-3; maybe TRBD1 (5 bases). This CDR3 has 15 amino acids. The germline V gene encodes CDR1 LGHDT and CDR2 YNNKEL (reference sequence). V was trimmed by 6 bases and J by 0 bases, leaving 12 bases between them. The CDR3 sequence: CASSSTVSSGNTIYF. The CDR3 DNA reads TGTGCCAGCAGTTCGACAGTCAGCTCTGGAAACACCATATATTTT.

This clone was seen only once. The chain carries TRBV7-9 and TRBJ1-5; tentatively, D is TRBD1 (6 bases). The CDR3 spans 14 residues. Trimming stripped 5 bases from V and 1 base from J, with 9 bases between. The germline V gene has CDR1 SEHNR and CDR2 FQNEAQ (reference sequence). The CDR3 sequence is CASSRGISNQPQHF. CDR3 nucleotide sequence: TGTGCCAGCAGCAGGGGGATCAGCAATCAGCCCCAGCATTTT.

This clone was observed a single time. This rearrangement joins TRBV6-2 or TRBV6-3 to TRBJ1-2; D gene uncertain. Between the trimmed V and J ends, which lost 0 bases and 6 bases, there was a span of 8 bases. CDR3 size: 13 residues. Germline V gives CDR1 MNHEY, CDR2 SVGEGT. The CDR3 DNA reads as TGTGCCAGCAGTTACTCAGGGTTCAATGGCTACACCTTC. Translation: CASSYSGFNGYTF.

Notes on this clone: At one end the junction does not follow the germline gene, possibly because of a read error. The chain employs TRBV30 and TRBJ1-4; D is unresolved. Per the germline V gene, CDR1 is GTSNPN and CDR2 is SVGIG (reference sequence). This CDR3 has 14 amino acids. CDR3 nucleotides: TGTGCCCGGAGCGCGTCGCAGGCTGGCGAAAAACTGTTTTTT. Its translation is CARSASQAGEKLFF.